These 18 T cell receptor beta chains share one sample of origin, sequenced in a study of T-cell reconstitution after alpha-beta-depleted transplantation in children. Unique molecular identifiers were incorporated into the prepared TCRbeta library. MiXCR, applied by TCRdb to the PCR reads, yields one record per CDR3 protein. The sample records fewer than 700,000 distinct CDR3 sequences, 10% to 15% being singletons. The sequences come from PBMCs, mostly from graft donor cells, collected 360 days after TCRalphabeta/CD19-depleted stem cell transplant. The receptors originated from a male patient younger than 18 who had a stem cell transplant for acute myeloid leukemia, so the T cells may come from the graft donor.

This clonotype was counted a single time. The V call is TRBV6-2 or TRBV6-3, the J call TRBJ1-5; D gene unclear. V lost 2 bases, J lost 3 bases, and 8 bases lay in between. Germline-derived CDR1 and CDR2 are MNHEY and SVGEGT. The CDR3 sequence is 14 residues long. CDR3 DNA sequence: TGTGCCAGCAGTTACACGACGGTCAATCAGCCCCAGCATTTT. Residues: CASSYTTVNQPQHF.

This clonotype was counted only a few times. The V call is TRBV20-1, the J call TRBJ1-1; the D gene is possibly TRBD1 (5 bases). The V end was cut by 3 bases, the J end by 1 base, with 12 bases between. The length of the CDR3 is 14 residues. CDR1 and CDR2 (germline): DFQATT, SNEGSKA (reference sequence). CDR3 amino acids: CSASLHQGNTEAFF. The CDR3 bases are TGCAGTGCTAGTCTCCACCAGGGGAACACTGAAGCTTTCTTT.

This clonotype was detected many times. The chain couples TRBV14 to TRBJ2-1; D could derive from TRBD1 or TRBD2 (5 bases each). The CDR3 sequence is 12 residues long. Deletions cut 5 bases from V and 10 bases from J, with 12 bases between. CDR1 SGHDN and CDR2 FVKESK come from the germline V gene. CDR3 in amino acids: CASSGSGLEQFF. The CDR3, as DNA: TGTGCCAGCAGCGGGTCGGGGCTAGAGCAGTTCTTC.

The chain carries TRBV5-1 and TRBJ1-2; tentative D call: TRBD1 (5 bases). Trimming pared 4 bases from V and 8 bases from J, leaving 15 bases between. The CDR3 runs to 13 residues. The germline V gene has CDR1 SGHRS and CDR2 YFSETQ. CDR3 loop: CASSPFEGRGYTF. DNA for the CDR3: TGCGCCAGCAGCCCTTTCGAGGGGCGAGGCTACACCTTC.

The genes are TRBV6-2 or TRBV6-3 and TRBJ2-1; 9 nucleotides line up with TRBD2. J gave up 6 bases and V 7 bases, and 13 bases lay outside the gene matches. Germline V CDR1 and CDR2: MNHEY, SVGEGT. The CDR3 length is 16 residues. CDR3 bases: TGTGCCAGCACCCGATCAGAGGTAGCGGGAGTCAATGAGCAGTTCTTC. Its protein is CASTRSEVAGVNEQFF.

A few counts support this clonotype. V usage is TRBV7-6 and J usage is TRBJ2-7, with D possibly being TRBD2 (7 bases). The CDR3 contains 16 residues. Trimming took 7 bases from V and 0 from J, leaving 19 bases between them. Germline V gene lookup returns CDR1 SGHVS and CDR2 FNYEAQ. The DNA of the CDR3 is TGTGCCAGCATCCCAGAGGGGGGGCTGTCCTCCTACGAGCAGTACTTC. Its protein product is CASIPEGGLSSYEQYF.

This clonotype came up a few times. This rearrangement joins TRBV13 to TRBJ2-7, with a tentative D call TRBD2 (6 bases). The CDR3 is 14 residues long. Germline V lookup: CDR1 PRHDT, CDR2 FYEKMQ (reference sequence). Trimming stripped 1 base from V and 5 bases from J, with 12 bases between. CDR3 amino acids: CASSLVGGTDEQYF. The DNA for the CDR3 is TGTGCCAGCAGCTTAGTGGGCGGGACCGACGAGCAGTACTTC.

This clonotype was counted only a few times. The chain recombines TRBV29-1 with TRBJ2-1, with 12 bases that match TRBD2. Germline V gene sequence: CDR1 SQVTM, CDR2 ANQGSEA. V lost 1 base, J lost 1 base, and 2 bases stayed unmatched. The CDR3 loop spans 16 amino acids. The CDR3 region has the DNA TGCAGCGTTGAAGGGACTAGCGGGATTTCCTACAATGAGCAGTTCTTC. It codes for CSVEGTSGISYNEQFF.

This clonotype was counted a few times. The rearrangement joins TRBV11-1 to TRBJ1-4, with TRBD1 matching 7 bases. Germline V gene sequence: CDR1 SGHAT, CDR2 FQDESV (reference sequence). The CDR3 has 18 amino acids. Losses at the gene ends were 3 bases for V and 0 bases for J; bases not matched to a gene: 10. CDR3 sequence (DNA): TGTGCCAGCAGCTTCCCCGGGACAGCGCTTGCAACTAATGAAAAACTGTTTTTT. Translating gives CASSFPGTALATNEKLFF.

This clonotype appeared a few times. The J gene is TRBJ2-2, the V gene TRBV11-2; a possible D gene is TRBD2 (6 bases). The germline V gene has CDR1 SGHAT and CDR2 FQNNGV. V lost 5 bases to trimming and J lost 1 base, with 17 bases between them. CDR3 size: 17 residues. In DNA, the CDR3 is TGTGCCAGCAGCCCCTCCGGACTAACGATGAACACCGGGGAGCTGTTTTTT. Its protein product is CASSPSGLTMNTGELFF.

This chain uses TRBV27 with TRBJ2-7; no firm D call. CDR1 and CDR2 from the germline V gene are MNHEY and SMNVEV (reference sequence). V was clipped by 4 bases and J by 9 bases, with 16 bases between them. There are 13 residues in the CDR3. The CDR3 loop is CASSSFPQSWQYF. For the CDR3, the DNA is TGTGCCAGCAGTTCCTTTCCCCAGTCGTGGCAGTACTTC.

The chain joins TRBV5-1 to TRBJ2-7; D uncertain. The CDR3 consists of 15 residues. Trimming left V 5 bases short and J 3 bases short, with 18 bases between. The germline V gene has CDR1 SGHRS and CDR2 YFSETQ. The CDR3 here is CASRPEVDRDYEQYF. DNA of the CDR3: TGCGCCAGCAGGCCAGAGGTCGACCGAGACTACGAGCAGTACTTC.

This chain uses TRBV4-2 with TRBJ2-5; perhaps TRBD2 as D (5 bases). V was cut by 0 bases and J by 1 base, with 12 bases left in between. Germline CDR1 reads LGHNA; CDR2 reads YNFKEQ. The CDR3 sequence is 16 residues long. The CDR3 protein is CASSQDRPDSQETQYF. CDR3 DNA sequence: TGTGCCAGCAGCCAAGATCGCCCGGACTCCCAAGAGACCCAGTACTTC.

The V and J genes are TRBV7-8 and TRBJ2-1; 7 nucleotides agree with TRBD2. The CDR3 extends over 15 amino acids. V shed 4 bases, J shed 4 bases, and the junction held 7 bases outside the gene matches. The V gene's germline CDR1 is SGHVS and CDR2 FQNEAQ. The CDR3 nucleotides read TGTGCCAGCAGCTCAGCGGGAAGGGTATACAATGAGCAGTTCTTC. Translation gives CASSSAGRVYNEQFF.

This clonotype has a handful of counts. The J gene is TRBJ2-2, the V gene TRBV12-5; possibly TRBD2 for D (5 bases). From germline, CDR1 is LGHNT and CDR2 FRNRAP. The CDR3 extends over 16 amino acids. Trimming left V 3 bases short and J 0 bases short, with 11 bases between. CDR3 DNA: TGTGCTAGTGGTTTTCGTGAGCGGCCGAACACCGGGGAGCTGTTTTTT. Translating gives CASGFRERPNTGELFF.

This chain uses TRBV20-1 with TRBJ2-5, with 7 bases lining up with TRBD2. This CDR3 is built from 15 residues. Germline V gives CDR1 DFQATT, CDR2 SNEGSKA (reference sequence). V lost 3 bases, J lost 3 bases, and 10 bases stayed unmatched. CDR3 DNA sequence: TGCAGTGCTAGCCGGACTAGGGTCGCCGAAGAGACCCAGTACTTC. Translating it yields CSASRTRVAEETQYF.

This clonotype was found many times. The chain carries TRBV12-3 or TRBV12-4 and TRBJ2-3; perhaps TRBD2 as D (6 bases). This CDR3 comprises 14 residues. Trimming shortened V by 2 bases and J by 6 bases, and 12 bases separated the two germline ends. The chain's CDR3 is CASSLPSALDTQYF. In DNA form, the CDR3 reads TGTGCCAGCAGTTTACCTAGCGCCCTGGATACGCAGTATTTT.

This clonotype was observed a handful of times. Just one base apart from a much larger clone, this may be a read error. CDR3 coding DNA: TGTGCCAGCAGCTTAAGGGGGGTTAGCAATCAGCCCCAGCATTTT. As protein: CASSLRGVSNQPQHF. V gene TRBV7-3 combines with J gene TRBJ1-5; D possibly corresponds to TRBD1 (5 bases). The germline V gene encodes CDR1 SGHTA and CDR2 FQGTGA. V was shortened by 1 base and J by 0 bases, with 7 bases between the two germline ends. This CDR3 region has 15 residues.